A selection of T cell receptor beta chains follows, all from one sample in a study of CD8 T cells in Susac syndrome. TCRdb analysed the immunoSEQ multiplex PCR reads with MiXCR anew, one entry per CDR3 protein. In the table there are about 190,000 distinct CDR3 sequences, 95% of which are singletons. The sequencing sample was made of CD8+ T cells from PBMCs. All receptors come from a human donor with Susac syndrome. Both conserved end residues are part of each CDR3. The D gene is left open where the match is weak.

j_call v_call d_call cdr3_aa cdr3_nt
TRBJ2-7 TRBV4-2 TRBD2 CASSPGLAGPYEQYF TGTGCCAGCAGCCCGGGACTAGCGGGACCTTACGAGCAGTACTTC
TRBJ2-1 TRBV9 . CASSVGNNEQFF TGTGCCAGCAGCGTAGGTAACAATGAGCAGTTCTTC
TRBJ2-7 TRBV28 TRBD2 CASSKTPGGGYEQYF TGTGCCAGCAGCAAAACACCTGGGGGGGGCTACGAGCAGTACTTC
TRBJ2-2 TRBV29-1 . CSVEGRTGELFF TGCAGCGTTGAGGGGCGCACCGGGGAGCTGTTTTTT
TRBJ2-7 TRBV4-1 TRBD2 CASSPLAEVPYEQYF TGCGCCAGCAGCCCCCTAGCGGAGGTCCCCTACGAGCAGTACTTC
TRBJ1-1 TRBV5-1 . CASTSGGTEAFF TGCGCCAGCACCTCAGGAGGCACTGAAGCTTTCTTT
TRBJ2-6 TRBV19 . CASSLSGLPSGANVLTF TGTGCCAGTAGTCTATCAGGGCTGCCTTCTGGGGCCAACGTCCTGACTTTC
TRBJ1-1 TRBV9 . CASSPSLSTEAFF TGTGCCAGCAGCCCCTCTCTGAGCACTGAAGCTTTCTTT
TRBJ1-2 TRBV19 TRBD1 CASKDRVSFGYTF TGTGCCAGCAAGGACAGGGTTTCTTTTGGCTACACCTTC
TRBJ2-1 TRBV19 TRBD2 CASSTLAGGPFSEQFF TGTGCCAGTAGTACACTAGCGGGAGGGCCTTTCAGTGAGCAGTTCTTC